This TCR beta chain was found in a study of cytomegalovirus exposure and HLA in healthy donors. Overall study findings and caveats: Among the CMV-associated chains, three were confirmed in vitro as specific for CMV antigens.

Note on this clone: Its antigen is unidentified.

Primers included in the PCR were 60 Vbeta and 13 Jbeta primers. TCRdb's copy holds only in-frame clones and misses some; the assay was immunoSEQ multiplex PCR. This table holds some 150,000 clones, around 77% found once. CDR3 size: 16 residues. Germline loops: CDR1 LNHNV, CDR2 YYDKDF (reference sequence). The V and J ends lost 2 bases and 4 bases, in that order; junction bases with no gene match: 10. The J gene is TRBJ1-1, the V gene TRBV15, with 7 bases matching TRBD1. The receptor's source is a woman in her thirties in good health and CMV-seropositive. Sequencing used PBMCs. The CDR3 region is CATSRRTGLGGTEAFF. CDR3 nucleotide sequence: TGTGCCACCAGCAGACGGACAGGACTGGGCGGCACTGAAGCTTTCTTT. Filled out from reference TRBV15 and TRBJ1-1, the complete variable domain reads DAMVIQNPRYQVTQFGKPVTLSCSQTLNHNVMYWYQQKSSQAPKLLFHYYDKDFNNEADTPDNFQSRRPNTSFCFLDIRSPGLGDTAMYLCATSRRTGLGGTEAFFGQGTRLTVV.